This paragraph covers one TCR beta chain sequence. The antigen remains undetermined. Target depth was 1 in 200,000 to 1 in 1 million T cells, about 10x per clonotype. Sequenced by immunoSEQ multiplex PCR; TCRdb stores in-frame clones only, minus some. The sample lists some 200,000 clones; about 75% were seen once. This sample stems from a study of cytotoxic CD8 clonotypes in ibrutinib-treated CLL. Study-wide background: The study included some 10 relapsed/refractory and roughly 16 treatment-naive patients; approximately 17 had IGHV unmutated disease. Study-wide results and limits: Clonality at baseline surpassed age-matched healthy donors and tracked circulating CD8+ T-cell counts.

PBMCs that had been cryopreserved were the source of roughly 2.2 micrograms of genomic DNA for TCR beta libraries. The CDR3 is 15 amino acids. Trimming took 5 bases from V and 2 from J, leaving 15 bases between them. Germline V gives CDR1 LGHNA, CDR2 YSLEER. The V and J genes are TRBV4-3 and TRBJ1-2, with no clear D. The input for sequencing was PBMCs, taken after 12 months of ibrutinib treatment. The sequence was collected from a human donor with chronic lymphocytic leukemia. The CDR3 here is CASSESSRGNYGYTF. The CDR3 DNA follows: TGCGCCAGCAGCGAATCCTCCCGGGGAAACTATGGCTACACCTTC.